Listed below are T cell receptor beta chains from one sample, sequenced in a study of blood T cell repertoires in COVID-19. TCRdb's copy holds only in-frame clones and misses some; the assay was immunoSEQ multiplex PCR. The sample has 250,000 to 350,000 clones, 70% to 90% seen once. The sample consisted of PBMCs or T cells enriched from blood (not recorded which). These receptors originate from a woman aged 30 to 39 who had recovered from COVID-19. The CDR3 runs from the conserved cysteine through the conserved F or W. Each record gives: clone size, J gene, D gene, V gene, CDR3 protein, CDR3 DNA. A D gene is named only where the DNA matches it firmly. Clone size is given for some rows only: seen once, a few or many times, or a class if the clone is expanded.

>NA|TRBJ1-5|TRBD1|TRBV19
CASTNSGTGFWNQPQHF
TGTGCCAGTACCAATTCCGGGACAGGGTTTTGGAATCAGCCCCAGCATTTT
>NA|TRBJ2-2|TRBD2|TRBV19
CASSETSGGSANTGELFF
TGTGCCAGTAGTGAGACTAGCGGGGGCTCCGCGAACACCGGGGAGCTGTTTTTT
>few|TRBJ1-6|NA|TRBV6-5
CASTPSEYSPLHF
TGTGCCAGCACCCCGTCGGAGTATTCACCCCTCCACTTT
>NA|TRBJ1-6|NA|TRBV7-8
CASSNNRVSPLHF
TGTGCCAGCAGCAACAACAGGGTTTCACCCCTCCACTTT
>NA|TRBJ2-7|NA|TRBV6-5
CASAGGRDEQYF
TGTGCCAGCGCAGGGGGGCGGGACGAGCAGTACTTC
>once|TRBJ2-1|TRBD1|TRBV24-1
CATSDHRGNEQFF
TGTGCCACCAGTGACCACAGGGGAAATGAGCAGTTCTTC
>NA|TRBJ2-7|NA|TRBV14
CASSPSGHYEQYF
TGTGCCAGCAGCCCAAGCGGGCACTACGAGCAGTACTTC
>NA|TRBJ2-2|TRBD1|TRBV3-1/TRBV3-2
CASSRSDRGLGELFF
TGTGCCAGCAGCCGCTCGGACAGGGGGTTGGGGGAGCTGTTTTTT
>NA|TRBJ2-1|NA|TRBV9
CASSVAVYNEQFF
TGTGCCAGCAGCGTGGCGGTATACAATGAGCAGTTCTTC
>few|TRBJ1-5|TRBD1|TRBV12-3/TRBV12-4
CASSDRGNQPQHF
TGTGCCAGCAGTGACAGGGGGAATCAGCCCCAGCATTTT
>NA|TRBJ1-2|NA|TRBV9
CASSVARDTSNYGYTF
TGTGCCAGCAGCGTAGCTAGGGACACAAGTAACTATGGCTACACCTTC
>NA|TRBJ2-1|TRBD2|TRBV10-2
CASGPGGGPGPLNEQFF
TGCGCCAGCGGGCCCGGCGGGGGGCCTGGTCCCCTCAATGAGCAGTTCTTC
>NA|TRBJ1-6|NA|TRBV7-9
CASSLDQGNSPLHF
TGTGCCAGCAGCTTAGATCAGGGTAATTCACCCCTCCACTTT
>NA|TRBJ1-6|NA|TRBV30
CAWRAGSRGSPLHF
TGTGCCTGGAGGGCGGGCAGCCGGGGGTCACCCCTCCACTTT
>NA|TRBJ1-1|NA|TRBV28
CASSLSGSGGTEAFF
TGTGCCAGCAGTTTATCGGGATCAGGTGGCACTGAAGCTTTCTTT
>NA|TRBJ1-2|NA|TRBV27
CASSPQGLGGYTF
TGTGCCAGCAGCCCACAGGGCCTCGGGGGCTACACCTTC
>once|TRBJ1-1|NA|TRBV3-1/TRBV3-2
CASSRGMNTEAFF
TGTGCCAGCAGCCGCGGCATGAACACTGAAGCTTTCTTT
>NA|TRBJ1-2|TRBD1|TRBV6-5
CAAARGINYGYTF
TGCGCGGCGGCCAGGGGGATTAACTATGGCTACACCTTC
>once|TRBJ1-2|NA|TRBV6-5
CASSYRSQGIYGYTF
TGTGCCAGCAGTTATCGATCTCAGGGGATCTATGGCTACACCTTC
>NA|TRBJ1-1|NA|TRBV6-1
CASSEVRVPSTEAFF
TGTGCCAGCAGTGAAGTACGGGTTCCTAGCACTGAAGCTTTCTTT
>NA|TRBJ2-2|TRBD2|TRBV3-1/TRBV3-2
CASSQLAANTGELFF
TGTGCCAGCAGCCAACTAGCGGCGAACACCGGGGAGCTGTTTTTT
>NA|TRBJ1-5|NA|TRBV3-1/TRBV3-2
CASWQGRKQPQHF
TGTGCCAGCTGGCAGGGCAGAAAACAGCCCCAGCATTTT
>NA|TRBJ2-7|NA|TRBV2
CASSGGTLSYEQYF
TGTGCCAGCAGTGGGGGCACCCTCTCCTACGAGCAGTACTTC
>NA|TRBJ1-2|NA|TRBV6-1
CASSEVGRNYGYTF
TGTGCCAGCAGTGAAGTCGGCAGGAACTATGGCTACACCTTC
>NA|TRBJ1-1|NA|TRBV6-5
CASSYDGGTEAFF
TGTGCCAGCAGTTACGACGGGGGCACTGAAGCTTTCTTT
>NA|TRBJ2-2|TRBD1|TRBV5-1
CASSPEAPGQGAGELFF
TGCGCCAGCAGCCCCGAGGCTCCGGGACAGGGTGCCGGGGAGCTGTTTTTT
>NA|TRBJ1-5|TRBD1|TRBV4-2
CASSFGQGDQPQHF
TGTGCCAGCAGTTTTGGACAGGGCGATCAGCCCCAGCATTTT
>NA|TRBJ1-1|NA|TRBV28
CASRGSGGLNTEAFF
TGTGCCAGCAGGGGTTCAGGAGGCCTGAACACTGAAGCTTTCTTT
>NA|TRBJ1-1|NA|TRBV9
CASSVAVGTLNTEAFF
TGTGCCAGCAGCGTAGCGGTTGGGACACTAAACACTGAAGCTTTCTTT
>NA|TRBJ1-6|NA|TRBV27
CASSLSADRSSYNSPLHF
TGTGCCAGCAGTTTATCCGCCGACAGGAGCTCCTATAATTCACCCCTCCACTTT
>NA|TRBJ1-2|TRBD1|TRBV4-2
CASSQEFRGQGDYGYTF
TGTGCCAGCAGCCAAGAGTTCCGGGGACAGGGTGATTATGGCTACACCTTC
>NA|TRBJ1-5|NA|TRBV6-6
CASSYARGGNQPQHF
TGTGCCAGCAGTTACGCCAGGGGTGGCAATCAGCCCCAGCATTTT
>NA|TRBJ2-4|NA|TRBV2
CATTVRTSIQYF
TGTGCCACCACAGTCAGGACTTCAATTCAGTACTTC
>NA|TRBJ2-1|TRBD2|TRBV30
CAWIPRGGEVYNEQFF
TGTGCCTGGATCCCTCGCGGGGGGGAAGTTTACAATGAGCAGTTCTTC
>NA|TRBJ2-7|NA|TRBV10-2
CASSGSSYEQYF
TGCGCCAGCAGTGGGTCCAGCTACGAGCAGTACTTC
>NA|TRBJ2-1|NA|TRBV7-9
CASSVGQGYNEQFF
TGTGCCAGCAGCGTGGGTCAGGGATACAATGAGCAGTTCTTC
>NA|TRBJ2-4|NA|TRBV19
CASEGAGAYIQYF
TGTGCCAGTGAAGGGGCAGGGGCATACATTCAGTACTTC
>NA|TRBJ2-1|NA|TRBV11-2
CASSRDMSGYNEQFF
TGTGCCAGCAGCCGGGACATGTCAGGCTACAATGAGCAGTTCTTC
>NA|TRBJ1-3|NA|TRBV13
CASSPGGSGGNTIYF
TGTGCCAGCAGCCCTGGGGGCAGTGGAGGAAACACCATATATTTT
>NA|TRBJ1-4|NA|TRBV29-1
CSVGTVAEKLFF
TGCAGCGTTGGGACAGTCGCTGAAAAACTGTTTTTT
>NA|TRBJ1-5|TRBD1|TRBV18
CASSLEGARGNQPQHF
TGTGCCAGCTCACTTGAGGGGGCGCGAGGCAATCAGCCCCAGCATTTT
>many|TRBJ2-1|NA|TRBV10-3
CAISIREHNEQFF
TGTGCCATCAGTATAAGAGAGCACAATGAGCAGTTCTTC
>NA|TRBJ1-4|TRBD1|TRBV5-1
CASSDTPGTGGEKLFF
TGCGCCAGCAGCGATACACCCGGGACAGGGGGCGAAAAACTGTTTTTT
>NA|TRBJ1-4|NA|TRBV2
CASSPFRESNEKLFF
TGTGCCAGCAGCCCATTCCGGGAGTCTAATGAAAAACTGTTTTTT
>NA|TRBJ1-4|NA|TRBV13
CASRRSNEKLFF
TGTGCCAGCAGACGGAGTAATGAAAAACTGTTTTTT
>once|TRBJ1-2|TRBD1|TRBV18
CASSQGQGAGYTF
TGTGCCAGCTCACAGGGACAGGGGGCAGGCTACACCTTC
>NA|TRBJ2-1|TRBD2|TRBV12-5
CASGGGVDEQFF
TGTGCTAGTGGCGGGGGGGTCGATGAGCAGTTCTTC
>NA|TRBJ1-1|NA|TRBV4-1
CASSPSGDTEAFF
TGCGCCAGCAGCCCAAGCGGCGACACTGAAGCTTTCTTT
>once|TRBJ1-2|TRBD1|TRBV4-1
CASSQGQFPRPSYGYTF
TGCGCCAGCAGCCAGGGACAGTTCCCGCGGCCTTCTTATGGCTACACCTTC
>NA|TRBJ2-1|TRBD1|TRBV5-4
CASSSTGGIDEQFF
TGTGCCAGCAGCTCGACAGGGGGAATCGATGAGCAGTTCTTC
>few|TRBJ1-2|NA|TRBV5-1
CASSSGTRLEFVRGYTF
TGCGCCAGCAGCTCCGGGACAAGGTTGGAGTTCGTTCGCGGCTACACCTTC
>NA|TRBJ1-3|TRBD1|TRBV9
CASSLRDRVSGNTIYF
TGTGCCAGCAGCCTCCGGGACAGGGTCTCTGGAAACACCATATATTTT
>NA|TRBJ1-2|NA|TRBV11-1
CASSSGPATPGYGYTF
TGTGCCAGCAGCTCCGGTCCGGCCACGCCCGGGTATGGCTACACCTTC
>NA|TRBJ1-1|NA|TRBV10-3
CAISESGPRRGNTEAFF
TGTGCCATCAGTGAGTCCGGGCCCCGGAGGGGGAACACTGAAGCTTTCTTT
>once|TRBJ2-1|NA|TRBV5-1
CASSLGHPSNEQFF
TGCGCCAGCAGCTTGGGACACCCCTCCAATGAGCAGTTCTTC
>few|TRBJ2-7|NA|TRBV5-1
CASSGGLYEQYF
TGCGCCAGCAGCGGCGGCCTCTACGAGCAGTACTTC
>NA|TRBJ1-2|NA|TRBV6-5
CASTYRVGTGYTF
TGTGCCAGCACCTACAGGGTTGGGACTGGCTACACCTTC
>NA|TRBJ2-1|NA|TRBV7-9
CASSSRTLVPIEQFF
TGTGCCAGCAGCTCGAGGACTCTCGTACCTATTGAGCAGTTCTTC